This is a list of T cell receptor beta chains from one sample in a study of long-term antiretroviral therapy in people with HIV. The protocol was immunoSEQ multiplex PCR, while the TCRdb copy is restricted to in-frame clones and leaves out a portion. The table lists 9,000 or so clones, 78% of them singletons, with 20% to 30% in the top ten. Sequences were derived from unsorted PBMCs, sampled 0.6 years before starting antiretroviral therapy. These receptors came from a man aged 35-49 years with HIV. Each CDR3 is given with its conserved first and last residue. The D gene is left open where the match is weak. Expanded clones get a size class; other rows say once, few or many, or leave the size out.

.	TRBJ2-1	.	TRBV5-1	CASSLFSDPRYNEQFF	TGCGCCAGCAGCTTGTTTTCGGATCCTAGATACAATGAGCAGTTCTTC
.	TRBJ1-2	few	TRBV5-6	CASSFRVGVRYGYTF	TGTGCCAGCAGCTTCCGGGTAGGGGTGAGGTATGGCTACACCTTC
.	TRBJ1-3	.	TRBV7-9	CASRLISIPGNTIYF	TGTGCCAGCCGACTTATCTCCATTCCTGGAAACACCATATATTTT
TRBD1	TRBJ2-4	.	TRBV9	CASSGPGQGFADIQYF	TGTGCCAGCAGCGGACCGGGACAGGGATTCGCGGACATTCAGTACTTC
.	TRBJ2-7	few	TRBV2	CASSADIATFYEQYF	TGTGCCAGCAGCGCCGACATCGCAACCTTCTACGAGCAGTACTTC
TRBD1	TRBJ2-4	.	TRBV2	CASSYPTGGRNIQYF	TGTGCCAGCAGTTACCCGACAGGGGGCAGAAACATTCAGTACTTC
TRBD1	TRBJ2-5	.	TRBV5-1	CASSGQGQETQYF	TGCGCCAGCAGCGGACAGGGCCAAGAGACCCAGTACTTC
.	TRBJ1-2	.	TRBV7-6	CASSPLGGFTGGYTF	TGTGCCAGCAGCCCCTTAGGGGGTTTTACAGGGGGCTACACCTTC
.	TRBJ2-1	few	TRBV19	CASSTGREVNEQFF	TGTGCCAGTTCGACAGGGAGGGAGGTCAATGAGCAGTTCTTC
.	TRBJ1-1	.	TRBV7-9	CASSLEPLGFKAEAFF	TGTGCCAGCAGCTTAGAGCCTTTAGGGTTTAAAGCTGAAGCTTTCTTT
.	TRBJ1-3	few	TRBV19	CASSSGPGSGNTIYF	TGTGCCAGTAGTAGCGGACCGGGCTCTGGAAACACCATATATTTT
TRBD1	TRBJ2-5	.	TRBV30	CAWSAGRDREYF	TGTGCCTGGAGTGCGGGTAGGGACAGGGAGTACTTC
.	TRBJ1-6	few	TRBV19	CASSTLPSALHF	TGTGCCAGTAGTACCCTTCCTTCGGCCCTCCACTTT
.	TRBJ2-7	.	TRBV27	CASSEGGGDEQYF	TGTGCCAGCAGCGAGGGGGGAGGCGACGAGCAGTACTTC
.	TRBJ1-4	.	TRBV18	CASSPSANEKLFF	TGTGCCAGCTCACCATCGGCTAATGAAAAACTGTTTTTT